This passage covers 26 T cell receptor beta chains from one sample sequenced in a study of blood T cell repertoires in COVID-19. Method: immunoSEQ multiplex PCR; TCRdb's copy keeps in-frame clones and lacks some. The table records about 160,000 clones, approximately 87% of them present only once. Sample: peripheral blood. The origin of the receptors is an older woman with COVID-19, enrolled during active disease.

V is TRBV18 and J is TRBJ1-4, with 10 bases that match TRBD1. This CDR3 region has 15 residues. Germline loops: CDR1 KGHSH, CDR2 LQKENI. Unmatched junction bases numbered 5, after V lost 3 bases and J lost 7 bases. CDR3 sequence (DNA): TGTGCCAGCTCACCCCTGGGACAGGGGATTGAAAAACTGTTTTTT. Translating gives CASSPLGQGIEKLFF.

This clone has a single count. The gene calls are TRBV2 and TRBJ2-7; maybe TRBD1 (6 bases). CDR1 SNHLY and CDR2 FYNNEI come from the germline V gene. The CDR3 runs 14 residues. V lost 4 bases, J lost 5 bases, and 15 bases lay in between. CDR3 sequence (DNA): TGTGCCAGCAGTGGAACAGGGAGAATCCACGAGCAGTACTTC. Translation: CASSGTGRIHEQYF.

For this clone: The same CDR3 can be traced to other DNA sequences in this sample. The chain employs TRBV7-2 and TRBJ1-4; a possible D gene is TRBD1 (6 bases). V lost 1 base to trimming and J lost 5 bases, with 8 bases between them. This CDR3 contains 14 residues. Germline V gene sequence: CDR1 SGHTA, CDR2 FQGNSA. CDR3 loop: CASSLVTGNEKLFF. The CDR3 nucleotides are TGTGCCAGCAGCTTAGTTACAGGGAATGAAAAACTGTTTTTT.

V gene TRBV19 combines with J gene TRBJ1-1; D unresolved. Trimming left V 9 bases short and J 8 bases short, with 13 bases between. Germline assignment: CDR1 LNHDA and CDR2 SQIVND (reference sequence). The CDR3 runs to 11 residues. The CDR3 loop reads CASGGQQEAFF. CDR3 in DNA: TGTGCCAGCGGAGGGCAGCAGGAAGCTTTCTTT.

CDR3 sequence: CATSRDRRTDPTGYTF. In DNA, the CDR3 is TGTGCCACCAGCAGAGATCGCCGGACAGATCCCACTGGCTACACCTTC. The chain uses TRBV15 and TRBJ1-2; perhaps TRBD1 as D (6 bases). In germline, CDR1 is LNHNV, CDR2 YYDKDF (reference sequence). This CDR3 has 16 amino acids. Trimming stripped 0 bases from V and 7 bases from J, with 18 bases between.

This rearrangement joins TRBV6-2 or TRBV6-3 to TRBJ2-1; 15 bases align to TRBD2. The V and J ends lost 5 bases and 6 bases, in that order; junction bases with no gene match: 2. CDR3 length: 15 amino acids. Germline V lookup: CDR1 MNHEY, CDR2 SVGEGT. CDR3 protein: CASSGLAGGPNEQFF. As DNA, the CDR3 is TGTGCCAGCAGTGGACTAGCGGGGGGGCCCAATGAGCAGTTCTTC.

This chain connects TRBV2 to TRBJ2-7; D uncertain. This CDR3 spans 12 amino acids. Germline values: CDR1 SNHLY, CDR2 FYNNEI. The ends were cut back, 4 bases at V and 3 bases at J, with 7 bases in the middle. The CDR3 loop reads CASSANNYEQYF. CDR3 sequence (DNA): TGTGCCAGCAGTGCCAACAACTACGAGCAGTACTTC.

This chain links TRBV5-1 with TRBJ1-3; 7 nucleotides line up with TRBD1. V gave up 4 bases and J gave up 2 bases; unmatched junction bases: 6. Germline loops: CDR1 SGHRS, CDR2 YFSETQ. The CDR3 runs 15 residues. This chain's CDR3 is CASSTRTGTGNTIYF. CDR3 DNA sequence: TGCGCCAGCAGCACCCGGACAGGCACTGGAAACACCATATATTTT.

The chain carries TRBV3-1 (or the pseudogene TRBV3-2) and TRBJ2-1; no reliable D call. Between the trimmed V and J ends, which lost 0 bases and 5 bases, there was a span of 11 bases. The germline V gene encodes CDR1 LGHDT and CDR2 YNNKEL (reference sequence). The CDR3 extends over 15 amino acids. This CDR3 is CASSQDSSIHNEQFF. DNA for the CDR3: TGTGCCAGCAGCCAAGATTCCTCTATTCACAATGAGCAGTTCTTC.

The DNA for the CDR3 is TGTGCCAGCAGCCAGGGCCGGGACAGGGGGAATTCACCCCTCCACTTT. Translating gives CASSQGRDRGNSPLHF. The chain is built from TRBV4-2 and TRBJ1-6, with 11 bases identical to TRBD1. Germline V gene sequence: CDR1 LGHNA, CDR2 YNFKEQ. V trimming: 3 bases; J trimming: 7 bases; junction bases outside the gene matches: 5. The CDR3 sequence is 16 residues long.

As regards this clone: Germline is not matched at one junction end, which may reflect a read error. The V gene is TRBV10-1, the J gene TRBJ2-1; 8 nucleotides match TRBD2. The germline V gene has CDR1 WNHNN and CDR2 SYGVQD (reference sequence). The CDR3 loop spans 12 amino acids. This CDR3 reads CASSDPGGSRLF. As DNA, the CDR3 is TGCGCCAGCAGTGACCCGGGGGGGAGTAGACTCTTC.

Comment on this clone: Other DNA sequences in the same sample also yield this CDR3. The V call is TRBV12-3 or TRBV12-4, the J call TRBJ1-2, with 8 bases lining up with TRBD1. The length of the CDR3 is 13 residues. V was pared by 5 bases and J by 2 bases, with 1 base of the junction left unmatched. CDR3 protein: CASSRQGNYGYTF. CDR3 sequence (DNA): TGTGCCAGCAGTCGACAGGGGAACTATGGCTACACCTTC.

In this sample, this clone turned up a few times. A read error may produce the germline difference seen at one junction end. Other DNA sequences from this sample encode an identical CDR3 as well. The CDR3 sequence is CASSLGPGNQPQHF. The CDR3, as DNA: TGCGCCAGCAGTTTGGGCCCGGGAAATCAGCCCCAGCATTTT. This rearrangement joins TRBV5-1 to TRBJ1-5; no clear D gene. CDR1 and CDR2 from the germline V gene are SGHRS and YFSETQ. This CDR3 is built from 14 residues.

This chain uses TRBV5-1 with TRBJ1-1; no firm D call. CDR3 length: 14 residues. V lost 0 bases to trimming and J lost 1 base, with 7 bases between them. CDR1 and CDR2 (germline): SGHRS, YFSETQ. DNA for the CDR3: TGCGCCAGCAGCTTGGAAGCCGGGAACACTGAAGCTTTCTTT. The encoded protein is CASSLEAGNTEAFF.

The chain uses TRBV7-2 and TRBJ1-5, with 8 bases matching TRBD1. J gave up 7 bases and V 2 bases, and 4 bases lay outside the gene matches. CDR3 length: 14 amino acids. CDR1 and CDR2 (germline): SGHTA, FQGNSA. The CDR3, as DNA: TGTGCCAGCAGCTTAAGCAGGGGGCGGCAGCCCCAGCATTTT. It codes for CASSLSRGRQPQHF.

The chain is built from TRBV7-3 and TRBJ2-2, with a tentative D call TRBD1 (5 bases). CDR3 length: 14 amino acids. The V end was cut by 6 bases, the J end by 0 bases, with 8 bases between. CDR1 and CDR2 (germline): SGHTA, FQGTGA. The CDR3 sequence: CASRKGSNTGELFF. The CDR3 DNA is TGTGCCAGCAGGAAGGGGTCGAACACCGGGGAGCTGTTTTTT.

The chain recombines TRBV30 with TRBJ2-3; D might be TRBD2 (5 bases). Germline CDR1 reads GTSNPN; CDR2 reads SVGIG (reference sequence). The CDR3 runs to 16 residues. V lost 1 base to trimming and J lost 0 bases, with 14 bases between them. CDR3 DNA sequence: TGTGCCTGGAGTGGTCGTGGCAGGACTAGCACAGATACGCAGTATTTT. Residues: CAWSGRGRTSTDTQYF.

The chain links TRBV11-2 to TRBJ1-1; no reliable D call. The CDR3 has 17 residues. Germline V lookup: CDR1 SGHAT, CDR2 FQNNGV. Trimming cost V 3 bases and J 2 bases, with 19 bases left between them. CDR3 coding DNA: TGTGCCAGCAGCTTCCGCATCGATCCCAGGACTAACACTGAAGCTTTCTTT. The encoded protein is CASSFRIDPRTNTEAFF. Variable domain in full (rest from reference TRBV11-2 and TRBJ1-1): EAGVAQSPRYKIIEKRQSVAFWCNPISGHATLYWYQQILGQGPKLLIQFQNNGVVDDSQLPKDRFSAERLKGVDSTLKIQPAKLEDSAVYLCASSFRIDPRTNTEAFFGQGTRLTVV.

V gene TRBV5-6 combines with J gene TRBJ1-6, with TRBD1 identical over 9 bases. Germline assignment: CDR1 SGHDT and CDR2 YYEEEE. The CDR3 covers 14 residues. Trimming cost V 4 bases and J 14 bases; bases outside gene matches: 10. The CDR3 region is CASSPGTGKASLHF. CDR3 coding DNA: TGTGCCAGCAGCCCAGGGACAGGGAAGGCATCCCTCCACTTT.

The V and J genes are TRBV30 and TRBJ1-4; possibly TRBD1 for D (5 bases). Germline loops: CDR1 GTSNPN, CDR2 SVGIG (reference sequence). V shed 3 bases and J shed 4 bases, with 18 bases lying between them. This CDR3 spans 16 amino acids. The CDR3 is CAWRDVSAGYNEKLFF. The CDR3 coding sequence is TGTGCCTGGAGGGACGTCTCGGCAGGGTATAATGAAAAACTGTTTTTT.

This chain joins TRBV28 and TRBJ2-3, with 7 bases aligning to TRBD2. Germline V lookup: CDR1 MDHEN, CDR2 SYDVKM. Trimming took 6 bases from V and 3 from J; bases not matched to a gene: 9. The CDR3 totals 15 residues. For the CDR3, the DNA is TGTGCCAGCAGACCTCCGTCGGGGGGTACAGATACGCAGTATTTT. Its protein product is CASRPPSGGTDTQYF.

This clone was seen once. The CDR3 is CAWSGQSNYGYTF. DNA of the CDR3: TGTGCCTGGAGTGGACAGAGTAACTATGGCTACACCTTC. This chain connects TRBV30 to TRBJ1-2; tentatively, D is TRBD1 (5 bases). The germline V and J ends were trimmed by 1 base and 1 base, with 7 bases remaining between them. Germline V CDR1 and CDR2: GTSNPN, SVGIG (reference sequence). This CDR3 is 13 amino acids long.

This clone has a single count. The V and J genes are TRBV5-1 and TRBJ1-3; 8 bases align to TRBD1. After removal of 4 bases from V and 3 bases from J, the junction contained 6 bases not matched to a gene. CDR3 length equals 15 residues. Germline lookup yields CDR1 SGHRS and CDR2 YFSETQ. The CDR3 sequence: CASSPQGAYGNTIYF. CDR3 DNA sequence: TGCGCCAGCAGCCCCCAGGGGGCTTATGGAAACACCATATATTTT.

The chain links TRBV6-5 to TRBJ1-2; D uncertain. Per the germline V gene, CDR1 is MNHEY and CDR2 is SVGAGI. This CDR3 is built from 13 residues. V dropped 2 bases and J dropped 8 bases, with 12 bases sitting between them. This chain's CDR3 is CASSYGPTRGYTF. The CDR3 DNA is TGTGCCAGCAGTTACGGCCCGACGAGGGGCTACACCTTC.

Remarks on this clone: Other DNA sequences in this sample translate to the same CDR3. The chain uses TRBV15 and TRBJ1-2; a weak D match, TRBD1 (6 bases). Trimming took off 0 bases at V and 4 bases at J, with 12 bases between the two ends. The CDR3 totals 15 residues. The germline V gene encodes CDR1 LNHNV and CDR2 YYDKDF (reference sequence). CDR3 protein: CATSRDTQGSYGYTF. In DNA form, the CDR3 reads TGTGCCACCAGCAGAGATACTCAGGGGAGCTATGGCTACACCTTC.

The chain employs TRBV7-3 and TRBJ2-7; TRBD1 is a possible D gene (7 bases). The ends were cut back, 5 bases at V and 3 bases at J, with 11 bases in the middle. Germline lookup yields CDR1 SGHTA and CDR2 FQGTGA. This CDR3 contains 13 residues. The CDR3 DNA reads TGTGCCAGCAGCCCAGGGGGGCTCTACGAGCAGTACTTC. It is translated as CASSPGGLYEQYF.